Sequencing of this TCR beta chain was carried out in a study of shared clonotypes between healthy human individuals. Study observations and caveats: Collection of samples was limited to blood; tissue repertoires likely differ.

TCRdb keeps only in-frame clones here, not all; method: immunoSEQ multiplex PCR. This table has under 200,000 clones, over 80% appearing once. Comment on this clone: What it binds is unknown.

This receptor was taken from a woman aged 25-40 years in good health. The sample consisted of naive CD4+ T cells sorted from blood. Subset given: CD45RA+ positively selected.

CDR3 region: CASNIPQGAGELFF. The CDR3 DNA sequence: TGTGCCAGCAATATCCCACAGGGGGCCGGGGAGCTGTTTTTT. The rearrangement uses TRBV28 and TRBJ2-2; 8 nucleotides match TRBD1. CDR3 size: 14 residues. J lost 6 bases, V lost 7 bases, and 7 bases had no gene match. Germline values: CDR1 MDHEN, CDR2 SYDVKM. Based on the CDR3 plus reference TRBV28 and TRBJ2-2, the full variable domain is DVKVTQSSRYLVKRTGEKVFLECVQDMDHENMFWYRQDPGLGLRLIYFSYDVKMKEKGDIPEGYSVSREKKERFSLILESASTNQTSMYLCASNIPQGAGELFFGEGSRLTVL.